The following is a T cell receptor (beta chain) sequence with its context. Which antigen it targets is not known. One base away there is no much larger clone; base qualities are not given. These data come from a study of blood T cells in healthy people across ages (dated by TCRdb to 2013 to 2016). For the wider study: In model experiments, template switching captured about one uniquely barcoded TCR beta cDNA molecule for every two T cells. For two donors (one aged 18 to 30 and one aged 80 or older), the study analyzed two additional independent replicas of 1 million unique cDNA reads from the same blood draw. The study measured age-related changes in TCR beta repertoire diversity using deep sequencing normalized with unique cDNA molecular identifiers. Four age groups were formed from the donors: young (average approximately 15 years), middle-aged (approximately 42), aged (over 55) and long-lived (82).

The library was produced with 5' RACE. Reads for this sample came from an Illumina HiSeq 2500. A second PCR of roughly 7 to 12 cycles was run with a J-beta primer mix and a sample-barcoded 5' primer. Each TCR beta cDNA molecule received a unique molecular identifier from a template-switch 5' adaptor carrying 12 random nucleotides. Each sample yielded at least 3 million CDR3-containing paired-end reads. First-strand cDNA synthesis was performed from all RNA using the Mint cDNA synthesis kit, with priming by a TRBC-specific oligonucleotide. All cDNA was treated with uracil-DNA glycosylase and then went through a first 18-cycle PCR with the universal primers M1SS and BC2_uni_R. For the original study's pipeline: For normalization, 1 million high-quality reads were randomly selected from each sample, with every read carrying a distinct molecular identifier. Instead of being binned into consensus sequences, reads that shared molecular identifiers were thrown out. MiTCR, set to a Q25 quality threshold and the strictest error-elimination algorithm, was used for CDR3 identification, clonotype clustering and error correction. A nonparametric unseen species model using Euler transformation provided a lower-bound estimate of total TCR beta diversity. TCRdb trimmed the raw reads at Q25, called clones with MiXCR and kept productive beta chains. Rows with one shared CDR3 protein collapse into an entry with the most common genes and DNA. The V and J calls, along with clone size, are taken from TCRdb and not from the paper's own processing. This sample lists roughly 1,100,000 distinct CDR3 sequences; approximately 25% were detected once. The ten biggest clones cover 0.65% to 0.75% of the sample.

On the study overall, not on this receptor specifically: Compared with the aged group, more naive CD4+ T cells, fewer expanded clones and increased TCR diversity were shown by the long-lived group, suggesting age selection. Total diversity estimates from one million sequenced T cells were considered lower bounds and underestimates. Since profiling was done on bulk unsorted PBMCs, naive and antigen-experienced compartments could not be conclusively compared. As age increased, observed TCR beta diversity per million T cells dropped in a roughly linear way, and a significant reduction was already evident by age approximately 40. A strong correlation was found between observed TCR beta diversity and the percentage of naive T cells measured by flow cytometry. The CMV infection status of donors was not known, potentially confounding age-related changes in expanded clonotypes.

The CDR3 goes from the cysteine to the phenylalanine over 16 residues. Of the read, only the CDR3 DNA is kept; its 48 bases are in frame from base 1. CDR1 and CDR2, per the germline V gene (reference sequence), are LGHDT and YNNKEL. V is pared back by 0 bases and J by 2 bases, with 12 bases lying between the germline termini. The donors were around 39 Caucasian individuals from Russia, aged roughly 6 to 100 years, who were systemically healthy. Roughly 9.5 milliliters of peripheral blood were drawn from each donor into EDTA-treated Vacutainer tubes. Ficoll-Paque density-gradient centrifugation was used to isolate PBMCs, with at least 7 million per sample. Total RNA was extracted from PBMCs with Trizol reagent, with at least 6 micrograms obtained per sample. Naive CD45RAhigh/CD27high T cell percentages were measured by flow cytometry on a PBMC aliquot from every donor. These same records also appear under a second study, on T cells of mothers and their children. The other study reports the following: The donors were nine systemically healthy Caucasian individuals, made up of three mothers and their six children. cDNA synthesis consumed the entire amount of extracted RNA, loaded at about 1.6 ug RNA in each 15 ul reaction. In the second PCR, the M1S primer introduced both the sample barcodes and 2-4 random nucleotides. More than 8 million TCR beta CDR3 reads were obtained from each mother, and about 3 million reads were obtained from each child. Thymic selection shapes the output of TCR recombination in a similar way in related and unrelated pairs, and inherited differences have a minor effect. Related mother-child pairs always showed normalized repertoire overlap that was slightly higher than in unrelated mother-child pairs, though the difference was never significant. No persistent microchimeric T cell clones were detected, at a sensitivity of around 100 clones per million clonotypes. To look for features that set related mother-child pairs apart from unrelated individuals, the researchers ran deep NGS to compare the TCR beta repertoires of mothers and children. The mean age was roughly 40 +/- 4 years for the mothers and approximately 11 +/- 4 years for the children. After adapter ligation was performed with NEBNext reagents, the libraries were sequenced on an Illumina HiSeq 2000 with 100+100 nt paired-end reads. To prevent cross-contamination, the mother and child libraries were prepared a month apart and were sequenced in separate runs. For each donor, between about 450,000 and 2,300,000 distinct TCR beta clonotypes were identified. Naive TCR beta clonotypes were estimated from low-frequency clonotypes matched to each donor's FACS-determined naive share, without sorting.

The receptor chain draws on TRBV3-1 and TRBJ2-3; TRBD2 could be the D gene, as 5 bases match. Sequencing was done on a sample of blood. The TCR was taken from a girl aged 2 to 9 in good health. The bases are TGTGCCAGCAGCCAAGATATAGGAGGTCTCACAGATACGCAGTATTTT. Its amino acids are CASSQDIGGLTDTQYF.